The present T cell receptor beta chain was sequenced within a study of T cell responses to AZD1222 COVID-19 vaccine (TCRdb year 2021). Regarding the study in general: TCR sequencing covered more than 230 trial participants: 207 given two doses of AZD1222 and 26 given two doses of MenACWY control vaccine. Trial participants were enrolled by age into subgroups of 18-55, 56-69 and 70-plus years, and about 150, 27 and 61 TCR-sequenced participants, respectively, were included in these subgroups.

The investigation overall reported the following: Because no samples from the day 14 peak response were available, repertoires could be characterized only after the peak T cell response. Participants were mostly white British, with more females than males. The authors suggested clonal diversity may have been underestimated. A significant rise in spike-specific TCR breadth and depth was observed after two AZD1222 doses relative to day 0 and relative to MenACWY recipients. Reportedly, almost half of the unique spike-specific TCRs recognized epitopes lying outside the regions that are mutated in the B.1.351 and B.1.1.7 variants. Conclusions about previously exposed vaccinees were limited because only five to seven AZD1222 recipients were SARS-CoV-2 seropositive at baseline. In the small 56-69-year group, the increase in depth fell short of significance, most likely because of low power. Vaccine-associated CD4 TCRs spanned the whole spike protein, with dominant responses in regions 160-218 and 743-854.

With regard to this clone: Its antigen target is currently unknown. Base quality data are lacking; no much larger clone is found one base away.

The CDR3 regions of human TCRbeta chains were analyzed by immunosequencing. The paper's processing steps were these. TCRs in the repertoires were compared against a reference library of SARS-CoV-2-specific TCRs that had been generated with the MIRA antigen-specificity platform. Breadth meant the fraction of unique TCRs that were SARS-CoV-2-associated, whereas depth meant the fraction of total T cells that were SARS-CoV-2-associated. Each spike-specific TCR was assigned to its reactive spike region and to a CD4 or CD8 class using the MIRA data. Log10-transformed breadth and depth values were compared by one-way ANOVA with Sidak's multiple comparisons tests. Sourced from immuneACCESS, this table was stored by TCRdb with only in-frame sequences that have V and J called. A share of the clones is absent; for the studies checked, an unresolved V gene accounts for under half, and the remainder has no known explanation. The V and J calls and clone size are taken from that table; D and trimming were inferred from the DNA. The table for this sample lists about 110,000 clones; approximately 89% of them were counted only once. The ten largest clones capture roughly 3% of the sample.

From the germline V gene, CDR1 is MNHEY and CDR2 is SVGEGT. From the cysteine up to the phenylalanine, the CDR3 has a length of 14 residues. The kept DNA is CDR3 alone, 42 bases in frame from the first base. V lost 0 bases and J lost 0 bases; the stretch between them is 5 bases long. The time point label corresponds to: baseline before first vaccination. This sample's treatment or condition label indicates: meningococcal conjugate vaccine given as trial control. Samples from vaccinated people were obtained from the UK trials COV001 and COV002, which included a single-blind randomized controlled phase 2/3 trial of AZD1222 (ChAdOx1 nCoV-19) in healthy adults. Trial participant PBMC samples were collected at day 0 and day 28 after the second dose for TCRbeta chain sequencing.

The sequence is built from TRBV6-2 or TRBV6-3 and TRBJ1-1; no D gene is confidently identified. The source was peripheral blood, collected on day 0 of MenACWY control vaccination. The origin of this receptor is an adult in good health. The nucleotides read TGTGCCAGCAGTTACTCCCGTTTGAACACTGAAGCTTTCTTT. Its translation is CASSYSRLNTEAFF.